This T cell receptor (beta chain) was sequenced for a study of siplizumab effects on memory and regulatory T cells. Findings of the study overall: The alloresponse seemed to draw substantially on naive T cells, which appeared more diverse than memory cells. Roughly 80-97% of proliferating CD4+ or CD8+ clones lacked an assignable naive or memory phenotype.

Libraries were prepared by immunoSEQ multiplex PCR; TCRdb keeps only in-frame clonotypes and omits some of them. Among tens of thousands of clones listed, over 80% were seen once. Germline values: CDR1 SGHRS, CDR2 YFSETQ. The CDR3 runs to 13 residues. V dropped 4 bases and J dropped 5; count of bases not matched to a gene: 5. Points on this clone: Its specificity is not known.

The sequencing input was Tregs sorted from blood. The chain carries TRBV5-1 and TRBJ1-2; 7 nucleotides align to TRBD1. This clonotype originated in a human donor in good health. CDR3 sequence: CASSPRTGYGYTF. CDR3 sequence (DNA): TGCGCCAGCAGCCCCCGGACAGGTTATGGCTACACCTTC.